This T cell receptor beta chain originates from a study of Graves' ophthalmopathy and Graves' hyperthyroidism. Study summary: Pretreatment peripheral blood was obtained at initial diagnosis.

Amplification from RNA transcripts yielded the TCR beta CDR3 regions. Following a first-round RT-PCR that used HTBI primers, a second-round multiplex PCR was carried out. TCRdb ran MiXCR on the multiplex PCR reads and lists one entry per CDR3 protein. The sample yields some 200,000 distinct CDR3 sequences, 25% to 30% seen once. At least ten counts were recorded for this clonotype. Its cognate antigen is unknown. Findings and limits, study-wide: A 13-signature model separated ophthalmopathy from stable hyperthyroidism, roughly 85% sensitivity, around 78% specificity. Appearing in blood as well were most expanded thyroid clonotypes above 0.001 frequency.

There are 14 residues in the CDR3. The germline CDR1 and CDR2 sequences are GTSNPN and SVGIG (reference sequence). Trimming took 0 bases from V and 2 from J, leaving 10 bases between them. The chain combines TRBV30 with TRBJ2-5; D is possibly TRBD2 (5 bases). The source of this sequence is a man aged 45 to 65 with Graves' ophthalmopathy. Sequenced: peripheral blood. The CDR3 DNA follows: TGTGCCTGGAGTGTAGGAGCGGAACAAGAGACCCAGTACTTC. Translated, it gives CAWSVGAEQETQYF.